One and the same sample provided the 18 T cell receptor beta chains below, sequenced in a study of blood T cells in healthy people across ages. Primed by a sample-barcoded 5' primer and a J-beta primer mix, a second PCR proceeded for about 6 to 11 cycles. TCRdb processed the 5' RACE reads anew with MiXCR; each CDR3 protein has one entry. Here the sample spans 700,000 or so distinct CDR3 sequences, about 24% being singletons. Sequencing used blood. Source of these receptors: an older man in good health.

The rearrangement links TRBV4-3 to TRBJ1-2; the D is unclear. The CDR3 has 12 residues. Trimming cost V 5 bases and J 8 bases, with 12 bases left between them. The V gene's germline CDR1 is LGHNA and CDR2 YSLEER. CDR3 sequence: CASSGFQQGYTF. CDR3 DNA: TGCGCCAGCAGCGGCTTTCAACAAGGCTACACCTTC.

This sequence joins TRBV11-2 and TRBJ1-6, with D tentatively TRBD1 (5 bases). Looked up from germline, CDR1 is SGHAT and CDR2 is FQNNGV. The CDR3 has 15 residues. V dropped 1 base and J dropped 8 bases, with 12 bases sitting between them. This CDR3 is CASSLGAGLDSPLHF. The CDR3 nucleotides read TGTGCCAGCAGCTTAGGTGCAGGGTTGGATTCACCCCTCCACTTT. The full variable domain, its missing parts supplied by reference TRBV11-2 and TRBJ1-6, is EAGVAQSPRYKIIEKRQSVAFWCNPISGHATLYWYQQILGQGPKLLIQFQNNGVVDDSQLPKDRFSAERLKGVDSTLKIQPAKLEDSAVYLCASSLGAGLDSPLHFGNGTRLTVT.

V usage is TRBV5-6 and J usage is TRBJ2-7; 11 bases line up with TRBD2. V trimming: 0 bases; J trimming: 7 bases; junction bases outside the gene matches: 6. The CDR3 extends over 15 amino acids. Germline loops: CDR1 SGHDT, CDR2 YYEEEE. This CDR3 reads CASSLGSGGADEQYF. The CDR3 region has the DNA TGTGCCAGCAGCTTGGGTAGCGGGGGGGCTGATGAGCAGTACTTC.

This clonotype was counted only a few times. This chain links TRBV18 with TRBJ1-1; D remains ambiguous. CDR1 and CDR2 (germline): KGHSH, LQKENI. Trimming took 6 bases from V and 6 from J, leaving 8 bases between them. The CDR3 consists of 11 residues. As DNA, the CDR3 is TGTGCCAGCTCCCGGGGTGCTGAAGCTTTCTTT. Translating it yields CASSRGAEAFF.

This clonotype was observed a few times. The CDR3 nucleotides are TGTGCCATCAGATCGGACGGAGAGCAAGGGGATGGGCAGTTCTTC. Its translation is CAIRSDGEQGDGQFF. This chain connects TRBV10-3 to TRBJ2-1; a weak D match, TRBD1 (5 bases). The CDR3 has 15 amino acids. From germline, CDR1 is ENHRY and CDR2 SYGVKD. V lost 6 bases to trimming and J lost 12 bases, with 24 bases between them.

This clonotype was seen a handful of times. The V call is TRBV29-1, the J call TRBJ1-2, with 9 positions matching TRBD1. Per germline, CDR1 SQVTM and CDR2 ANQGSEA. There are 13 residues in the CDR3. The J segment lost 7 bases and the V segment lost 6 bases, leaving 9 bases of the junction unmatched. CDR3 bases: TGCAGCGTATCTAAACAGGGGGCGGGTGGCTACACCTTC. It translates to CSVSKQGAGGYTF.

The chain is built from TRBV19 and TRBJ1-5; D not certain. In germline, CDR1 is LNHDA, CDR2 SQIVND (reference sequence). V was pared by 5 bases and J by 5 bases, with 13 bases between. The CDR3 is 14 amino acids. CDR3 region: CASSLLNVDQPQHF. CDR3 DNA: TGTGCCAGTAGTTTATTAAATGTGGATCAGCCCCAGCATTTT.

This clonotype was observed a few times. The chain employs TRBV10-3 and TRBJ2-3; D possibly corresponds to TRBD2 (6 bases). This CDR3 has 15 residues. V lost 4 bases to trimming and J lost 2 bases, with 13 bases between them. CDR1 is ENHRY and CDR2 is SYGVKD in the germline V gene. The CDR3 is CAISVGRENTDTQYF. The CDR3 DNA reads as TGTGCCATCAGTGTCGGGCGGGAAAACACAGATACGCAGTATTTT.

This clonotype appeared many times. The rearrangement links TRBV4-3 to TRBJ2-2, with TRBD2 matching over 10 bases. Trimming at V came to 3 bases and at J to 1 base, leaving 8 bases not matched to a gene. The CDR3 runs 18 residues. Germline-derived CDR1 and CDR2 are LGHNA and YSLEER. CDR3 in amino acids: CASSQDPSGSGNTGELFF. CDR3 DNA sequence: TGCGCCAGCAGCCAGGACCCTAGCGGGAGTGGGAACACCGGGGAGCTGTTTTTT.

The chain has TRBV7-8 and TRBJ2-5; the D call may be TRBD1 or TRBD2 (5 bases each). The CDR3 loop spans 13 amino acids. CDR1 and CDR2 (germline): SGHVS, FQNEAQ. The V gene lost 1 base and the J gene lost 7 bases, with 10 bases spanning the gap. CDR3 nucleotides: TGTGCCAGCAGCTTAGGGGACCTTGGGACCCAGTACTTC. Translation: CASSLGDLGTQYF.

V and J are TRBV9 and TRBJ2-5, with D hard to call. TRBJ2-1 explains the end of the DNA better; the J call may be wrong. CDR3 length equals 12 residues. Germline V gives CDR1 SGDLS, CDR2 YYNGEE. CDR3 nucleotides: TGTGCCAGCAGCGTAGAGTGGAATGAGCAGTTCTTC. This gives the protein CASSVEWNEQFF.

The chain recombines TRBV12-3 or TRBV12-4 with TRBJ1-2; 7 bases match TRBD1. V lost 6 bases to trimming and J lost 6 bases; unmatched junction nucleotides: 7. The CDR3 has 13 amino acids. CDR3 protein: CASRETGNHGYTF. CDR3 DNA: TGTGCCAGCAGGGAGACAGGGAATCATGGCTACACCTTC.

This chain joins TRBV20-1 and TRBJ2-7, with D tentatively TRBD1 (7 bases). Germline V CDR1 and CDR2: DFQATT, SNEGSKA (reference sequence). Trimming pared 1 base from V and 0 bases from J, leaving 22 bases between. CDR3 length equals 18 residues. As DNA, the CDR3 is TGCAGTGCTAGAGCCCTTACCGGGGGACAGTCAAGCTCCTACGAGCAGTACTTC. It codes for CSARALTGGQSSSYEQYF.

The chain employs TRBV12-3 or TRBV12-4 and TRBJ2-5; the D gene is possibly TRBD2 (6 bases). The J call may be in error: the DNA end matches TRBJ2-7 better. This CDR3 contains 13 residues. The CDR3 protein is CASSRRDQYEQYF. The CDR3, as DNA: TGTGCCAGCAGTCGGCGGGACCAGTACGAGCAGTACTTC.

CDR3 sequence: CASSQAQGDFNYGYTF. DNA of the CDR3: TGCGCCAGCAGCCAGGCTCAGGGGGACTTTAACTATGGCTACACCTTC. The V and J genes are TRBV4-3 and TRBJ1-2; 7 positions match TRBD1. This CDR3 is built from 16 residues. The ends lost 3 bases at V and 1 base at J; junction bases unmatched: 8. CDR1 and CDR2 from the germline V gene are LGHNA and YSLEER.

V usage is TRBV3-1 and J usage is TRBJ2-7; D might be TRBD2 (6 bases). The germline V and J ends were trimmed by 3 bases and 4 bases, with 13 bases remaining between them. CDR3 length equals 14 residues. In germline, CDR1 is LGHDT, CDR2 YNNKEL (reference sequence). In DNA form, the CDR3 reads TGTGCCAGCAGCCAGATAGGGCGGGGATACGAGCAGTACTTC. Its translation: CASSQIGRGYEQYF.

There are a few counts of this clonotype. The chain is built from TRBV12-3 or TRBV12-4 and TRBJ2-5, with D uncertain. The DNA end favors TRBJ2-7, so the J call may be wrong. This CDR3 has 16 amino acids. The CDR3 sequence is CASSRESLGRSYEQYF. As DNA, the CDR3 is TGTGCCAGCAGTCGAGAAAGTCTTGGCCGATCCTACGAGCAGTACTTC.

J is TRBJ2-7 and V is TRBV20-1; the match to TRBD1 covers 7 bases. The CDR3 is 12 amino acids. Trimming cost V 3 bases and J 2 bases; bases outside gene matches: 1. Germline CDR1 reads DFQATT; CDR2 reads SNEGSKA (reference sequence). The CDR3 DNA reads as TGCAGTGCTAGCGGGACAGCCTACGAGCAGTACTTC. It yields the protein CSASGTAYEQYF.